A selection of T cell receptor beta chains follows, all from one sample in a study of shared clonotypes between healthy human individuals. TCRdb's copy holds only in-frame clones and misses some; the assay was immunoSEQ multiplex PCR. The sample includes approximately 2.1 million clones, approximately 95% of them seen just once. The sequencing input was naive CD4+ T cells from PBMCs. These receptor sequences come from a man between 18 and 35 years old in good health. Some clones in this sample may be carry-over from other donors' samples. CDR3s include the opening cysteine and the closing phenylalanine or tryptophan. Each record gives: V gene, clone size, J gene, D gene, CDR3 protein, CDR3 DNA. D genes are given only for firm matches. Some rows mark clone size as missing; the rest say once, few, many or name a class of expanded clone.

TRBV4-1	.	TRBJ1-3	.	CASSQDRGTLGGNTIYF	TGCGCCAGCAGCCAAGATCGAGGCACCCTCGGCGGAAACACCATATATTTT
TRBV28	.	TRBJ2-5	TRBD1	CASSLYRGLETQYF	TGTGCCAGCAGTTTATACAGGGGGCTAGAGACCCAGTACTTC
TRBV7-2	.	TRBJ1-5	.	CASSLDTYQPQHF	TGTGCCAGCAGCTTAGATACCTATCAGCCCCAGCATTTT
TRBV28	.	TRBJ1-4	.	CASRREKLFF	TGTGCCAGCAGGAGAGAGAAACTGTTTTTT
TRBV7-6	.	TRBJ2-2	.	CASSPRTLNTGELFF	TGTGCCAGCAGCCCCCGTACTTTGAACACCGGGGAGCTGTTTTTT
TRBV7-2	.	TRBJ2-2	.	CASSLVTSAGELFF	TGTGCCAGCAGCTTAGTAACTTCTGCCGGGGAGCTGTTTTTT
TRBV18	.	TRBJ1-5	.	CASSPQGPGSNQPQHF	TGTGCCAGCTCACCCCAAGGACCCGGGAGCAATCAGCCCCAGCATTTT
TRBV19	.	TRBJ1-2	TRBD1	CASSRDRLGYTF	TGTGCCAGTAGTCGGGACAGACTAGGCTACACCTTC
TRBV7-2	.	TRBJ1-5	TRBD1	CASSPGTGANQPQHF	TGTGCCAGCAGCCCCGGGACAGGAGCCAATCAGCCCCAGCATTTT
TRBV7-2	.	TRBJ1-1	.	CASSLLGAGLAEAFF	TGTGCCAGCAGCCTATTGGGGGCAGGGCTAGCTGAAGCTTTCTTT
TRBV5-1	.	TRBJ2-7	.	CASSLDSSSSYEQYF	TGCGCCAGCAGCTTGGACAGCTCAAGCTCCTACGAGCAGTACTTC
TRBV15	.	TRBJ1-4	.	CATSTVPRGEKLFF	TGTGCCACCAGTACGGTCCCCCGAGGAGAAAAACTGTTTTTT
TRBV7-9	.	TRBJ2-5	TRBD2	CASSSQNSGRGETQYF	TGTGCCAGCAGCTCGCAAAATAGCGGGAGGGGGGAGACCCAGTACTTC
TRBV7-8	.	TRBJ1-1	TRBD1	CASSWGQTEAFF	TGTGCCAGCAGCTGGGGACAGACTGAAGCTTTCTTT
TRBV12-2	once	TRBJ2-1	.	CASRFSRNRGSGNEQFF	TGTGCAAGTCGCTTTTCTCGTAATCGCGGGAGTGGAAATGAGCAGTTCTTC
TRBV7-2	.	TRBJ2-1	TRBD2	CASSLSGRPYNEQFF	TGTGCCAGCAGCCTTAGCGGGAGGCCCTACAATGAGCAGTTCTTC
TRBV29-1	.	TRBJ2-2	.	CSVGSSYSLNTGELFF	TGCAGCGTTGGGTCCTCCTATTCTCTTAACACCGGGGAGCTGTTTTTT
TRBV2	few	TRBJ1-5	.	CASSEWRGMDGLF	TGTGCCAGCAGTGAATGGAGAGGGATGGACGGCCTCTTT
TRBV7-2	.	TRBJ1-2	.	CASSYQANYGYTF	TGTGCCAGCAGCTACCAGGCTAACTATGGCTACACCTTC
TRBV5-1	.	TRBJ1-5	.	CASRRRDQPQHF	TGCGCCAGCAGGAGGCGCGATCAGCCCCAGCATTTT
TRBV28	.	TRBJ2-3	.	CASSNGGTQTDTQYF	TGTGCCAGCAGTAATGGCGGGACTCAGACCGATACGCAGTATTTT
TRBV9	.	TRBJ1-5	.	CASSVAPSQPQHF	TGTGCCAGCAGCGTAGCCCCCTCTCAGCCCCAGCATTTT
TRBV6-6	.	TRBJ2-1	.	CASSPRDEQFF	TGTGCCAGCAGTCCTAGGGATGAGCAGTTCTTC
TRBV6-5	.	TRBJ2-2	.	CASRGRGIGTGELFF	TGTGCCAGCAGGGGTCGGGGGATTGGCACCGGGGAGCTGTTTTTT
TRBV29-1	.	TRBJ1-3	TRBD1	CSAADRVGNTIYF	TGCAGCGCCGCAGACAGGGTGGGAAACACCATATATTTT
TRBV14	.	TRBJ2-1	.	CASSRDLPNEQFF	TGTGCCAGCAGCCGGGATCTCCCTAATGAGCAGTTCTTC
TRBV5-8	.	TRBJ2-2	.	CASSTWAGTGELFF	TGTGCCAGCAGCACCTGGGCGGGAACCGGGGAGCTGTTTTTT
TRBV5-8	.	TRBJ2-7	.	CASSFQQRYEQYF	TGTGCCAGCAGCTTCCAACAGCGGTACGAGCAGTACTTC
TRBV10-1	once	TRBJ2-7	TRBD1	CASSEEGQGVSEQYF	TGCGCCAGCAGTGAGGAGGGACAGGGCGTCAGCGAGCAGTACTTC
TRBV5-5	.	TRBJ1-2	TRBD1	CASSLLTQGAVDGYTF	TGTGCCAGCAGCCTACTGACACAGGGGGCGGTCGATGGCTACACCTTC
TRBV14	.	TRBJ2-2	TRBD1	CASSHPGTGNTGELFF	TGTGCCAGCAGCCACCCCGGGACAGGGAACACCGGGGAGCTGTTTTTT
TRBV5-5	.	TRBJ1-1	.	CASSLGRMRGQNTEAFF	TGTGCCAGCAGCTTGGGGCGGATGCGTGGCCAGAACACTGAAGCTTTCTTT
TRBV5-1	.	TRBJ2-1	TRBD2	CASSYVPTSGGHEQFF	TGCGCCAGCAGCTACGTTCCGACTAGCGGGGGGCATGAGCAGTTCTTC
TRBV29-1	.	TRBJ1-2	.	CSVAYDRNYGYTF	TGCAGCGTCGCTTACGACAGGAACTATGGCTACACCTTC
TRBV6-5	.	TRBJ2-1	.	CASRLWGGGKGEQFF	TGTGCCAGCCGCCTATGGGGTGGCGGGAAGGGTGAGCAGTTCTTC
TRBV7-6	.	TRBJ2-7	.	CASSRRGDYEQYF	TGTGCCAGCAGCCGTAGGGGAGACTACGAGCAGTACTTC
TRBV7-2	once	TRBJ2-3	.	CASSPERIVVDTQYF	TGTGCCAGCAGCCCAGAGCGGATTGTGGTAGATACGCAGTATTTT
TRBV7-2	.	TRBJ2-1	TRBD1	CASSPGTGTYNEQFF	TGTGCCAGCAGCCCCGGGACAGGGACGTACAATGAGCAGTTCTTC
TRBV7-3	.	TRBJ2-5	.	CASSLRSGQETQYF	TGTGCCAGCAGCTTAAGGTCAGGCCAAGAGACCCAGTACTTC
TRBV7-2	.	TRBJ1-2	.	CASRLNYGYTF	TGTGCCAGCCGTCTAAACTATGGCTACACCTTC